This TCR beta chain was recorded in a study of T cell responses to AZD1222 COVID-19 vaccine. This CDR3 is 14 amino acids long. The V gene end was trimmed by 5 bases and the J gene end by 9 bases; junction bases not matched to a gene: 5. From germline, CDR1 is SGHNT and CDR2 YENEEA. Remarks on this clone: Antigen: not known.

General study points: After the peak T cell response, and only then, were repertoires sampled. Among the donors, most were white British and more were female, and clonal diversity was possibly underestimated.

Generated by immunoSEQ multiplex PCR, the TCRdb table keeps only in-frame clones and is missing some. The table lists approximately 100,000 clones, around 87% of them singletons. This specimen was peripheral blood, taken 28 days after the second AZD1222 dose. This sequence originates from an adult who received the AZD1222 COVID-19 vaccine. The chain couples TRBV11-3 to TRBJ2-1, with 12 nucleotides matching TRBD2. CDR3 DNA sequence: TGTGCCAGCAGCCCGCTAGCGGGAGGGGTTGAGCAGTTCTTC. This translates into CASSPLAGGVEQFF.